Here is one TCR beta chain with its context. Its antigen is not identified. This sample was included in a study of post-analysis software for immune sequencing data. About the research overall: Both relapsing-remitting and secondary progressive multiple sclerosis featured among the disease courses, as did progressive-relapsing multiple sclerosis.

The CDR3 is made up of 17 amino acids. Per the germline V gene, CDR1 is SGHDN and CDR2 is FVKESK. With V trimmed by 1 base and J by 2 bases, 5 bases remained unmatched. Study-wide results and caveats: People with multiple sclerosis had a significantly lower normalized Chao1 diversity than controls did. The study found TRBV5-6, TRBV5-1 and TRBV20-1 among a few TRBV segments more frequent in patients than controls.

Researchers reported that TCR beta cDNA libraries carried unique molecular identifiers. TCRdb fed the PCR reads into MiXCR, producing one record per CDR3 protein. The profile covers around 770,000 distinct CDR3 sequences, with roughly 46% appearing a single time and approximately 4.4% taken by the ten largest. Sequenced material: blood. This receptor was identified in a girl under 18 with multiple sclerosis. This chain uses TRBV14 with TRBJ2-3; 11 nucleotides align to TRBD2. The CDR3 here is CASSQAGTSGLTDTQYF. The CDR3 DNA reads as TGTGCCAGCAGCCAAGCAGGGACTAGCGGCCTCACAGATACGCAGTATTTT. Variable domain in full (rest from reference TRBV14 and TRBJ2-3): EAGVTQFPSHSVIEKGQTVTLRCDPISGHDNLYWYRRVMGKEIKFLLHFVKESKQDESGMPNNRFLAERTGGTYSTLKVQPAELEDSGVYFCASSQAGTSGLTDTQYFGPGTRLTVL.